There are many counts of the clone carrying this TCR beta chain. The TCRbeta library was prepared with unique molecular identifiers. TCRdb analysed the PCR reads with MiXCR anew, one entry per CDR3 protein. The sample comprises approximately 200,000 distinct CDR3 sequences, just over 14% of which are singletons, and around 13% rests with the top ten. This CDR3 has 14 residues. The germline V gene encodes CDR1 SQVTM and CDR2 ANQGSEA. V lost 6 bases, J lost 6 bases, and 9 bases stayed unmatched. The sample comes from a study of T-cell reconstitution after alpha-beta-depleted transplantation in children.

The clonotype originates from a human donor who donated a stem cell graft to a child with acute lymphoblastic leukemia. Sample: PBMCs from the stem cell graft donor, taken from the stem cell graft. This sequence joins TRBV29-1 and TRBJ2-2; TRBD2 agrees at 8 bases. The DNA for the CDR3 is TGCAGCGTATCGGGAGGGGTTGAGGCCGGGGAGCTGTTTTTT. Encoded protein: CSVSGGVEAGELFF.